This T cell receptor beta chain was identified during a study of blood T cell repertoires in COVID-19. In the original workflow: Reference gene primer amplification yielded estimated nucleated cell counts. TCRdb's copy holds only in-frame clones and misses some; the assay was immunoSEQ multiplex PCR. V, J and clone size derive from that table, while D and trimming were established from the DNA sequence. This table holds approximately 260,000 clones, roughly 80% found once. The CDR3 is made up of 17 amino acids. The germline V gene has CDR1 MDHEN and CDR2 SYDVKM. After removal of 4 bases from V and 3 bases from J, the junction contained 10 bases not matched to a gene.

The TCR originated in a woman aged 80 or over with acute or convalescent COVID-19. Sample: peripheral blood. The chain carries TRBV28 and TRBJ1-5; 9 bases align to TRBD1. CDR3: CASSSTGGAGPNQPQHF. The CDR3 region has the DNA TGTGCCAGCAGTTCCACAGGGGGCGCCGGGCCCAATCAGCCCCAGCATTTT.